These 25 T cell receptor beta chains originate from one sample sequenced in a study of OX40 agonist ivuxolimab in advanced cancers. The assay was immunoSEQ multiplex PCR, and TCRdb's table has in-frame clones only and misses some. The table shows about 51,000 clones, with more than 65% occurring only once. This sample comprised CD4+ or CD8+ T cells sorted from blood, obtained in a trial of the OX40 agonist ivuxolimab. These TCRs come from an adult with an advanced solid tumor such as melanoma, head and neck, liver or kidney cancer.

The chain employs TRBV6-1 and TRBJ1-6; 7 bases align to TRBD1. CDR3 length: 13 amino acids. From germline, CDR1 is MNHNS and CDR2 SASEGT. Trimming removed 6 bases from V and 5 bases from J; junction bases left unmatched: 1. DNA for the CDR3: TGTGCCAGCAGGGGACAGAATAATTCACCCCTCCACTTT. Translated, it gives CASRGQNNSPLHF.

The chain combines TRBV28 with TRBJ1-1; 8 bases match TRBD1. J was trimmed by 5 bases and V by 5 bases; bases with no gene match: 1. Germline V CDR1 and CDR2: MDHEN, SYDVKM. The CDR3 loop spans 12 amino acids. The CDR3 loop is CASSQGATEAFF. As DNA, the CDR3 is TGTGCCAGCAGTCAGGGGGCTACTGAAGCTTTCTTT.

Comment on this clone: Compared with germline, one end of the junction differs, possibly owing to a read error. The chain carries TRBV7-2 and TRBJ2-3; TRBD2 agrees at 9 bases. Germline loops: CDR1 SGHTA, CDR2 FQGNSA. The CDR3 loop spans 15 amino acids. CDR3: CASSLAGLITDTQYF. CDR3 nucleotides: TGTGCCAGCAGCCTAGCGGGACTCATCACAGATACGCAGTATTTT.

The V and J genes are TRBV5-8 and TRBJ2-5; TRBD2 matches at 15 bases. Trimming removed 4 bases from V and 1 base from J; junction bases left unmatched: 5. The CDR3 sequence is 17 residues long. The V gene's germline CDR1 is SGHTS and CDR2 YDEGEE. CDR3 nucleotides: TGTGCCAGCAGCCAAGTGGGACTAGCGGGGGGCCAAGAGACCCAGTACTTC. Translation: CASSQVGLAGGQETQYF.

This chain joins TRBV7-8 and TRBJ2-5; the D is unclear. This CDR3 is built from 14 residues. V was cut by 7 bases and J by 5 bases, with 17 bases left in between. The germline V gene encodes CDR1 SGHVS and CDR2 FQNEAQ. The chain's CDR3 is CASNLGTSAETQYF. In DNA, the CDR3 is TGTGCCAGCAACCTAGGAACATCAGCGGAGACCCAGTACTTC.

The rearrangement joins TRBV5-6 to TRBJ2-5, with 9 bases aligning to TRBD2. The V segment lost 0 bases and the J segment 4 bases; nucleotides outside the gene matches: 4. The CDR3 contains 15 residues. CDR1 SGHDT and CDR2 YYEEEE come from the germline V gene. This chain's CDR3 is CASSLVSSGVETQYF. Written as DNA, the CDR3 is TGTGCCAGCAGCTTGGTGTCTAGCGGGGTAGAGACCCAGTACTTC.

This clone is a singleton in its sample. This CDR3 reads CASSYSRGGAETQYF. The CDR3 nucleotides read TGTGCCAGCAGTTACTCCCGTGGCGGGGCAGAGACCCAGTACTTC. This chain uses TRBV6-5 with TRBJ2-5; tentatively, D is TRBD2 (6 bases). This CDR3 region has 15 residues. V was trimmed by 0 bases and J by 4 bases, leaving 12 bases between them. Looked up from germline, CDR1 is MNHEY and CDR2 is SVGAGI.

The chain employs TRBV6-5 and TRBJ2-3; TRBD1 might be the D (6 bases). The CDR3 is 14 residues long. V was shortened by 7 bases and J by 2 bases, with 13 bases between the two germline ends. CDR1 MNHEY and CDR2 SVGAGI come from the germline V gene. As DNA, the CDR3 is TGTGCCAGCAAGGAATCAGGGGTCACAGATACGCAGTATTTT. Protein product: CASKESGVTDTQYF.

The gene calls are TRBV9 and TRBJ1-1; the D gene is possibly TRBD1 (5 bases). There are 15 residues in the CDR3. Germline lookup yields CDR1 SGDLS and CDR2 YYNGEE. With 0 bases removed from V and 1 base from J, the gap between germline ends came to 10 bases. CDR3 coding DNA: TGTGCCAGCAGCGTAGTTTCCCAGGGGAACACTGAAGCTTTCTTT. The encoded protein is CASSVVSQGNTEAFF.

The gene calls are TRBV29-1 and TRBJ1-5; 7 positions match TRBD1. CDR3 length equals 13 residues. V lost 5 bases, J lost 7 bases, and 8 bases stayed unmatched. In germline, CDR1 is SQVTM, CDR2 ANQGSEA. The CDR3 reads CSVKGEGGQPQHF. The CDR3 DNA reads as TGCAGCGTTAAAGGGGAAGGGGGCCAGCCCCAGCATTTT.

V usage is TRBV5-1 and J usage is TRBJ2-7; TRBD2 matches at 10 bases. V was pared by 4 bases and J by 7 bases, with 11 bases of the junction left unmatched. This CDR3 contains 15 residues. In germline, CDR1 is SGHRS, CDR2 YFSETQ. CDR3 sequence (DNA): TGCGCCAGCAGCCCGAGACTAGCGGGCCACTGGGAGCAGTACTTC. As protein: CASSPRLAGHWEQYF.

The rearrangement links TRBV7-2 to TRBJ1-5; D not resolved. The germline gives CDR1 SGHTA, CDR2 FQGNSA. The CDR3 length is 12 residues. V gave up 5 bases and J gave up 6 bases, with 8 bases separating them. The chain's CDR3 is CASSPPGQPQHF. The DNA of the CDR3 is TGTGCCAGCAGCCCTCCAGGTCAGCCCCAGCATTTT.

The CDR3: CASSPLGRTSLYDTQYF. The CDR3 bases are TGTGCCAGCAGCCCCCTTGGTCGGACTAGCCTATACGATACGCAGTATTTT. The chain joins TRBV7-3 to TRBJ2-3; 8 bases map to TRBD2. Germline V CDR1 and CDR2: SGHTA, FQGTGA. This CDR3 has 17 amino acids. V lost 5 bases and J lost 6; bases outside the gene matches: 16.

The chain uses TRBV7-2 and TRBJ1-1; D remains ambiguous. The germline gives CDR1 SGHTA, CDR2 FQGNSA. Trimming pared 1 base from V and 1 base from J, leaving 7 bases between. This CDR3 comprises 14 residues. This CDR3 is CASSLVGPNTEAFF. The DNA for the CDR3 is TGTGCCAGCAGCTTAGTTGGTCCGAACACTGAAGCTTTCTTT.

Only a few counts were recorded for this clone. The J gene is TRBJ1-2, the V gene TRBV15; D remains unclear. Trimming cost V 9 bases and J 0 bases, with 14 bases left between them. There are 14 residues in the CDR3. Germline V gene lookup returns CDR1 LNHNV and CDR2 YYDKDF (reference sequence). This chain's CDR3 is CATTKASPNYGYTF. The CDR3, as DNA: TGTGCCACGACTAAGGCCTCCCCTAACTATGGCTACACCTTC. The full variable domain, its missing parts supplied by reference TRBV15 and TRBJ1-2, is DAMVIQNPRYQVTQFGKPVTLSCSQTLNHNVMYWYQQKSSQAPKLLFHYYDKDFNNEADTPDNFQSRRPNTSFCFLDIRSPGLGDTAMYLCATTKASPNYGYTFGSGTRLTVV.

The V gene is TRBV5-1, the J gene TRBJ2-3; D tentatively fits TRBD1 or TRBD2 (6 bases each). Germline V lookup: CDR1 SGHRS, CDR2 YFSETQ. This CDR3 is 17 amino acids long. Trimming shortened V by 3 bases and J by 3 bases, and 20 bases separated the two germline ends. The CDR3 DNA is TGCGCCAGCAGCTACATGGGGGGCCAAGGTGGGACAGATACGCAGTATTTT. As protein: CASSYMGGQGGTDTQYF.

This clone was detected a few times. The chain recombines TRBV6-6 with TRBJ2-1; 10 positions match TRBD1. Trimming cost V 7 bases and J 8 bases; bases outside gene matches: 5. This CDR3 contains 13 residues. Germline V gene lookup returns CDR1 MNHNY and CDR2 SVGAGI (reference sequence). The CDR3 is CASKDRGRDEQFF. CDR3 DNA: TGTGCCAGCAAGGACAGGGGGAGGGATGAGCAGTTCTTC.

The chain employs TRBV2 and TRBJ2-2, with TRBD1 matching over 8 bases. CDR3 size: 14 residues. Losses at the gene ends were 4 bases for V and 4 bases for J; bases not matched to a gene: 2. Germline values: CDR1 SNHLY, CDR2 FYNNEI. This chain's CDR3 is CASSADRGTGELFF. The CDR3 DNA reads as TGTGCCAGCAGTGCTGACAGGGGCACCGGGGAGCTGTTTTTT.

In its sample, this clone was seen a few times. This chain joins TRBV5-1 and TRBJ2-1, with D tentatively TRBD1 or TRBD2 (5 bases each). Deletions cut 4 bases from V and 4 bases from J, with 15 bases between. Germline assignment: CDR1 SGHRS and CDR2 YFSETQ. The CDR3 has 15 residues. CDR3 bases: TGCGCCAGCAGCCCTCAGTCCGGGACGTACAATGAGCAGTTCTTC. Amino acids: CASSPQSGTYNEQFF.

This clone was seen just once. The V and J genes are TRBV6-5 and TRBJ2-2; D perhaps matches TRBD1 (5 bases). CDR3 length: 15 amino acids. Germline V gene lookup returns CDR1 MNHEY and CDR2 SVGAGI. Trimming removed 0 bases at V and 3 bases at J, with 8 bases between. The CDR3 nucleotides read TGTGCCAGCAGTTACTCCACAGGTTACACCGGGGAGCTGTTTTTT. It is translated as CASSYSTGYTGELFF.

CDR3 bases: TGCGCCAGCAGATACGGGACTAGCGGGGGGGCCGGCTCCTACAATGAGCAGTTCTTC. Its translation: CASRYGTSGGAGSYNEQFF. The chain combines TRBV5-1 with TRBJ2-1, with 16 bases lining up with TRBD2. CDR3 length: 19 amino acids. The trim removed 5 bases at V and 0 bases at J, leaving 8 bases unmatched. Germline loops: CDR1 SGHRS, CDR2 YFSETQ.

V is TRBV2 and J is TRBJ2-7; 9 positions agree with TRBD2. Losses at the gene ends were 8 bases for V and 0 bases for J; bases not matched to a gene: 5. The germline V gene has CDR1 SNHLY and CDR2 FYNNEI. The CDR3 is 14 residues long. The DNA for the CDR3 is TGTGCCAGCGGGGAGCGGGGGGTCTCCTACGAGCAGTACTTC. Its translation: CASGERGVSYEQYF.

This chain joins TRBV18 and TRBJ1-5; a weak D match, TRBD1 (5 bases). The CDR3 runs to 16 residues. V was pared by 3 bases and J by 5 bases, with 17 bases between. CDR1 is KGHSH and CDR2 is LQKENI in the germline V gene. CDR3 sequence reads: CASSPDSAEPYQPQHF. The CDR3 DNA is TGTGCCAGCTCACCTGACAGCGCCGAGCCCTATCAGCCCCAGCATTTT.

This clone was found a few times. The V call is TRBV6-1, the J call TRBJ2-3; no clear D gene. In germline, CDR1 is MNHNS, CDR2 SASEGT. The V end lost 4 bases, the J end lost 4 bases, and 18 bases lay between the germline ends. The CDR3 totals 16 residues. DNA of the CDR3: TGTGCCAGCAGTGTCTCATCCGGGTTCCGGGCAGATACGCAGTATTTT. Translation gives CASSVSSGFRADTQYF.

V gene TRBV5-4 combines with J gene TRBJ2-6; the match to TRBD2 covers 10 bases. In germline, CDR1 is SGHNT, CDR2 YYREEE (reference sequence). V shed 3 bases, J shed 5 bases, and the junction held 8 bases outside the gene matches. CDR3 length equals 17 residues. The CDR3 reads CASSSRAGGPRANVLTF. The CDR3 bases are TGTGCCAGCAGCTCCCGAGCGGGGGGGCCCCGGGCCAACGTCCTGACTTTC.